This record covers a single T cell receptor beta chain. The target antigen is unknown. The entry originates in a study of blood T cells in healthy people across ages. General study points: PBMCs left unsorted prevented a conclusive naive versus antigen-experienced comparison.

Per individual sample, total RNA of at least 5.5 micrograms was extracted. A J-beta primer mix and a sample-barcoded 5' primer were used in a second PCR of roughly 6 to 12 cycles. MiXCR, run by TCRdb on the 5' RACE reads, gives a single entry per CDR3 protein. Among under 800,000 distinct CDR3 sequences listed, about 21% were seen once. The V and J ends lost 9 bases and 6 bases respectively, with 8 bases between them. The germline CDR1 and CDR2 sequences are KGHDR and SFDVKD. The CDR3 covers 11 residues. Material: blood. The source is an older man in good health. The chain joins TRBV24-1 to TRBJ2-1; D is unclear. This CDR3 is CATGLLNEQFF. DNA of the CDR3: TGTGCCACCGGGCTCCTCAATGAGCAGTTCTTC.